This T cell receptor (beta chain) was sequenced during a study of identical twins. The cDNA had a unique molecular identifier and a template-switch universal primer site. TCRdb redid the calling of the 5' RACE reads with MiXCR, one entry per CDR3 protein. The table includes a few hundred thousand distinct CDR3 sequences, nearly 10% detected once. The V gene's germline CDR1 is SGHRS and CDR2 YFSETQ. V was cut by 1 base and J by 6 bases, with 7 bases left in between. The CDR3 covers 13 residues. This clonotype occurred many times. The same sample was also studied in work on yellow fever vaccine responses in identical twins.

The TCR was taken from a woman aged 18 to 35 in good health. Sequencing input: PBMCs. The genes are TRBV5-1 and TRBJ2-2; no clear D gene. CDR3 sequence (DNA): TGCGCCAGCAGCTTGCGGGTGCCCGGGGAGCTGTTTTTT. Protein: CASSLRVPGELFF.